These 32 T cell receptor beta chains were all obtained from the same sample, sequenced in a study of T cell repertoires in cytomegalovirus infection. TCRdb called the reads again in MiXCR, with one record for every CDR3 protein. The table has under 850,000 distinct CDR3 sequences, under 40% seen once. The sequencing sample was made of PBMCs. The receptors come from a human donor in good health (CMV status not recorded). Some clones in this sample may be carry-over from other donors' samples.

This clonotype was counted ten times or more. J is TRBJ2-5 and V is TRBV7-6; 8 positions match TRBD1. V trimming: 8 bases; J trimming: 3 bases; junction bases outside the gene matches: 14. Per germline, CDR1 SGHVS and CDR2 FNYEAQ. This CDR3 has 16 residues. The DNA for the CDR3 is TGTGCCAGCTCCCCTGGCTCGGGACAGGCCAAAGAGACCCAGTACTTC. Translated, it gives CASSPGSGQAKETQYF.

The rearrangement links TRBV6-5 to TRBJ2-5, with a tentative D call TRBD2 (5 bases). CDR3 length: 16 residues. V was shortened by 0 bases and J by 4 bases, with 15 bases between the two germline ends. Germline CDR1 and CDR2: MNHEY and SVGAGI. CDR3 loop: CASSYSGSGFSETQYF. The CDR3 nucleotides read TGTGCCAGCAGTTACTCGGGATCGGGATTCTCAGAGACCCAGTACTTC.

The chain combines TRBV2 with TRBJ2-5; unclear D gene. CDR3 size: 14 residues. From germline, CDR1 is SNHLY and CDR2 FYNNEI. V was cut by 4 bases and J by 1 base, with 10 bases left in between. The CDR3 region has the DNA TGTGCCAGCAGTGCTATCCCCACCCAAGAGACCCAGTACTTC. This sequence encodes CASSAIPTQETQYF.

The table lists this clonotype with many counts. This sequence joins TRBV7-8 and TRBJ1-2; D unclear. This CDR3 comprises 17 residues. Germline V gene data show CDR1 as SGHVS and CDR2 as FQNEAQ. V lost 3 bases, J lost 3 bases, and 20 bases lay in between. As DNA, the CDR3 is TGTGCCAGCAGCTTCCTAGATTATGGACGGGAAGACTATGGCTACACCTTC. Translation gives CASSFLDYGREDYGYTF.

This clonotype has ten or more counts. V usage is TRBV11-1 and J usage is TRBJ2-5, with TRBD2 as a possible D gene (6 bases). The ends were cut back, 8 bases at V and 3 bases at J, with 19 bases in the middle. This CDR3 spans 15 amino acids. In germline, CDR1 is SGHAT, CDR2 FQDESV (reference sequence). The CDR3 DNA is TGTGCCAGCTCCGACGGCGGGGAGGTAAAAGAGACCCAGTACTTC. This gives the protein CASSDGGEVKETQYF. Filled out from reference TRBV11-1 and TRBJ2-5, the complete variable domain reads EAEVAQSPRYKITEKSQAVAFWCDPISGHATLYWYRQILGQGPELLVQFQDESVVDDSQLPKDRFSAERLKGVDSTLKIQPAELGDSAMYLCASSDGGEVKETQYFGPGTRLLVL.

This clonotype was counted a few times. V usage is TRBV12-3 or TRBV12-4 and J usage is TRBJ1-4; TRBD1 is a possible D gene (5 bases). The CDR3 spans 13 residues. V lost 6 bases and J lost 10, with 15 bases in between. The DNA of the CDR3 is TGTGCCAGCAGATTTCAGGGCCCGGGAAAACTGTTTTTT. It encodes CASRFQGPGKLFF.

The chain links TRBV28 to TRBJ2-7; the D call may be TRBD1 or TRBD2 (5 bases each). CDR1 is MDHEN and CDR2 is SYDVKM in the germline V gene. The CDR3 consists of 15 residues. V lost 6 bases, J lost 3 bases, and 18 bases lay in between. This CDR3 is CASSTRDGTYYEQYF. DNA of the CDR3: TGTGCCAGCAGCACGAGGGACGGGACCTACTACGAGCAGTACTTC. The full variable domain, in which reference TRBV28 and TRBJ2-7 provide the parts outside the CDR3, is DVKVTQSSRYLVKRTGEKVFLECVQDMDHENMFWYRQDPGLGLRLIYFSYDVKMKEKGDIPEGYSVSREKKERFSLILESASTNQTSMYLCASSTRDGTYYEQYFGPGTRLTVT.

This rearrangement joins TRBV20-1 to TRBJ2-3; TRBD1 might be the D (6 bases). CDR1 and CDR2 (germline): DFQATT, SNEGSKA (reference sequence). V shed 3 bases and J shed 2 bases, with 15 bases lying between them. The length of the CDR3 is 15 residues. The CDR3 loop reads CSARDRIIYTDTQYF. The CDR3 coding sequence is TGCAGTGCTAGGGACAGAATTATTTACACAGATACGCAGTATTTT.

The chain is built from TRBV7-2 and TRBJ2-5, with 12 bases that match TRBD2. J gave up 4 bases and V 5 bases, and 11 bases lay outside the gene matches. The CDR3 has 17 residues. Germline V gene lookup returns CDR1 SGHTA and CDR2 FQGNSA. The CDR3 DNA sequence: TGTGCCAGCAGCCCACTAGCGGGAGGAGGGAGTAGAGAGACCCAGTACTTC. Translation gives CASSPLAGGGSRETQYF.

The gene calls are TRBV20-1 and TRBJ2-1; D tentatively fits TRBD1 or TRBD2 (5 bases each). Trimming took 6 bases from V and 9 from J, leaving 15 bases between them. The CDR3 spans 12 residues. The germline V gene encodes CDR1 DFQATT and CDR2 SNEGSKA (reference sequence). The CDR3 nucleotides are TGCAGTGCACGGGACGCGGCGATTGAGCAGTTCTTC. This translates into CSARDAAIEQFF.

Here the CDR3 reads CASSLGGQGFEKLFF. The CDR3 nucleotides read TGCGCCAGCAGCTTGGGGGGACAGGGGTTTGAAAAACTGTTTTTT. V usage is TRBV5-1 and J usage is TRBJ1-4, with 10 nucleotides matching TRBD1. CDR3 length equals 15 residues. V lost 0 bases, J lost 7 bases, and 3 bases stayed unmatched. Per germline, CDR1 SGHRS and CDR2 YFSETQ.

V is TRBV28 and J is TRBJ1-2; 7 bases are shared with TRBD1. The CDR3 sequence is 13 residues long. CDR1 and CDR2 (germline): MDHEN, SYDVKM. V dropped 8 bases and J dropped 5; count of bases not matched to a gene: 8. The CDR3 nucleotides read TGTGCCAGCGCTATCGGGACAGCTTATGGCTACACCTTC. Translation: CASAIGTAYGYTF.

V is TRBV27 and J is TRBJ2-1, with 10 positions matching TRBD2. V dropped 5 bases and J dropped 0; count of bases not matched to a gene: 10. This CDR3 is built from 18 residues. Germline CDR1 and CDR2: MNHEY and SMNVEV (reference sequence). The CDR3 loop reads CASSPPLSGGISYNEQFF. Here the CDR3 DNA reads TGTGCCAGCAGTCCTCCCCTTAGCGGGGGGATCTCCTACAATGAGCAGTTCTTC.

The rearrangement links TRBV5-1 to TRBJ2-7; 7 bases align to TRBD1. Germline CDR1 and CDR2: SGHRS and YFSETQ. The CDR3 length is 13 residues. V dropped 0 bases and J dropped 7; count of bases not matched to a gene: 4. DNA of the CDR3: TGCGCCAGCAGCTTGGTACAGGGGAGAGAGCAGTACTTC. Translation gives CASSLVQGREQYF.

This chain joins TRBV24-1 and TRBJ2-5; 9 bases match TRBD2. This CDR3 contains 14 residues. V dropped 10 bases and J dropped 2; count of bases not matched to a gene: 7. Germline CDR1 KGHDR, CDR2 SFDVKD. DNA for the CDR3: TGTGCCACGTCAGCTAGCGGGACTCAAGAGACCCAGTACTTC. Its protein is CATSASGTQETQYF.

CDR3 residues: CASSSATEAFF. The CDR3 bases are TGTGCCAGCAGCTCGGCCACTGAAGCTTTCTTT. This rearrangement joins TRBV12-3 or TRBV12-4 to TRBJ1-1; D unresolved. This CDR3 is built from 11 residues. The ends were cut back, 6 bases at V and 4 bases at J, with 6 bases in the middle.

The J gene is TRBJ1-1, the V gene TRBV20-1; D possibly corresponds to TRBD1 (5 bases). Germline V gene sequence: CDR1 DFQATT, CDR2 SNEGSKA (reference sequence). This CDR3 has 13 residues. Deletions cut 6 bases from V and 0 bases from J, with 11 bases between. The CDR3 is CSARQILNTEAFF. In nucleotides, the CDR3 is TGCAGTGCCCGACAGATCCTGAACACTGAAGCTTTCTTT.

The rearrangement joins TRBV28 to TRBJ1-5; D possibly corresponds to TRBD1 (5 bases). CDR1 and CDR2 (germline): MDHEN, SYDVKM. The CDR3 contains 14 residues. V gave up 9 bases and J gave up 4 bases, with 16 bases separating them. The CDR3 loop reads CASTLGGSNQPQHF. CDR3 nucleotides: TGTGCCAGTACCCTTGGGGGATCGAATCAGCCCCAGCATTTT. Variable domain in full (rest from reference TRBV28 and TRBJ1-5): DVKVTQSSRYLVKRTGEKVFLECVQDMDHENMFWYRQDPGLGLRLIYFSYDVKMKEKGDIPEGYSVSREKKERFSLILESASTNQTSMYLCASTLGGSNQPQHFGDGTRLSIL.

The rearrangement links TRBV28 to TRBJ1-2; TRBD1 matches at 10 bases. CDR3 length equals 14 residues. After removal of 5 bases from V and 6 bases from J, the junction contained 6 bases not matched to a gene. The germline CDR1 and CDR2 sequences are MDHEN and SYDVKM. The CDR3 DNA is TGTGCCAGCAGTCTGAGGACAGGGGGGGATGGCTACACCTTC. Amino acid sequence: CASSLRTGGDGYTF.

For this clonotype: No conserved phenylalanine or tryptophan is present at the end of the CDR3, so a read error is the likely explanation. The chain uses TRBV7-2 and TRBJ1-5, with 7 positions matching TRBD1. Trimming removed 5 bases from V and 3 bases from J; junction bases left unmatched: 13. The CDR3 consists of 17 residues. Germline V CDR1 and CDR2: SGHTA, FQGNSA. Here the CDR3 DNA reads TGTGCCAGCAGCAAGGACCGGACCAGGGGGACCAATCAGCCCCAGCATTGT. Its translation: CASSKDRTRGTNQPQHC.

This clonotype showed up just a few times. The chain joins TRBV4-1 to TRBJ2-2, with D perhaps matching TRBD1 (5 bases). The V gene lost 4 bases and the J gene lost 5 bases, with 14 bases spanning the gap. The CDR3 runs to 15 residues. The V gene's germline CDR1 is MGHRA and CDR2 YSYEKL. This chain's CDR3 is CASSPVLTDTGELFF. CDR3 DNA: TGCGCCAGCAGCCCTGTATTGACAGATACCGGGGAGCTGTTTTTT.

The V call is TRBV3-1, the J call TRBJ1-5; D might be TRBD1 (5 bases). Germline V gene sequence: CDR1 LGHDT, CDR2 YNNKEL (reference sequence). With 0 bases removed from V and 7 bases from J, the gap between germline ends came to 13 bases. This CDR3 is built from 15 residues. CDR3 residues: CASSQDGGSWQPQHF. CDR3 nucleotide sequence: TGTGCCAGCAGCCAAGACGGGGGGAGTTGGCAGCCCCAGCATTTT.

This clonotype was found many times. This chain connects TRBV25-1 to TRBJ1-1; the D gene is possibly TRBD1 (6 bases). The CDR3 length is 15 residues. Germline CDR1 MGHDK, CDR2 SYGVNS. The V gene lost 4 bases and the J gene lost 3 bases, with 15 bases spanning the gap. The CDR3 nucleotides are TGTGCCAGCAGTGCCCCTGGGGGGCCGTACACTGAAGCTTTCTTT. It encodes CASSAPGGPYTEAFF.

The genes are TRBV11-3 and TRBJ2-1; 8 bases map to TRBD1. This CDR3 has 19 residues. V shed 5 bases and J 3 bases; nucleotides not matched to a gene: 18. The V gene's germline CDR1 is SGHNT and CDR2 YENEEA. CDR3: CASSPGQGRASERYNEQFF. For the CDR3, the DNA is TGTGCCAGCAGCCCAGGACAGGGAAGAGCTTCAGAACGCTACAATGAGCAGTTCTTC.

This clonotype appeared a few times. This chain joins TRBV28 and TRBJ1-1, with 9 positions matching TRBD1. The germline V gene encodes CDR1 MDHEN and CDR2 SYDVKM. After removal of 5 bases from V and 6 bases from J, the junction contained 7 bases not matched to a gene. CDR3 length: 14 amino acids. CDR3 DNA: TGTGCCAGCAGTAACAGGGGGCGCTGGGCTGAAGCTTTCTTT. This sequence encodes CASSNRGRWAEAFF.

This clonotype occurred once. One end of the junction fails to match germline, which may point to a read error. The V gene is TRBV7-6, the J gene TRBJ1-5; 7 nucleotides agree with TRBD1. Germline V CDR1 and CDR2: SGHVS, FNYEAQ. CDR3 size: 14 residues. Written as DNA, the CDR3 is TGTGCCAGCAGCGCCGGGACAGTCAATCAGCTCCAGCATTTT. As protein: CASSAGTVNQLQHF.

This clonotype was counted only a few times. The V and J genes are TRBV24-1 and TRBJ1-5, with D hard to call. CDR3 size: 14 residues. V was clipped by 2 bases and J by 9 bases, with 13 bases between them. The germline V gene has CDR1 KGHDR and CDR2 SFDVKD. The CDR3 region is CATSDSDGPGPQHF. DNA for the CDR3: TGTGCCACCAGTGATTCGGACGGGCCTGGGCCCCAGCATTTT.

This clonotype was counted ten times or more. The chain recombines TRBV7-6 with TRBJ2-5; D remains ambiguous. The V end was cut by 1 base, the J end by 1 base, with 7 bases between. Germline loops: CDR1 SGHVS, CDR2 FNYEAQ. This CDR3 region has 14 residues. The CDR3 is CASSLVSGQETQYF. In DNA, the CDR3 is TGTGCCAGCAGCTTAGTAAGTGGCCAAGAGACCCAGTACTTC.

This clonotype was recorded a few times. The V gene is TRBV19, the J gene TRBJ1-2, with D unresolved. V was trimmed by 1 base and J by 4 bases, leaving 7 bases between them. The CDR3 sequence is 13 residues long. The V gene's germline CDR1 is LNHDA and CDR2 SQIVND (reference sequence). CDR3 region: CASSIGRAYGYTF. The CDR3 nucleotides read TGTGCCAGTAGTATAGGGCGGGCCTATGGCTACACCTTC.

The J gene is TRBJ1-2, the V gene TRBV6-5; unclear D gene. This CDR3 is built from 13 residues. Trimming left V 0 bases short and J 2 bases short, with 4 bases between. The germline CDR1 and CDR2 sequences are MNHEY and SVGAGI. The CDR3 DNA follows: TGTGCCAGCAGTTACTCCGAAAACTATGGCTACACCTTC. Protein: CASSYSENYGYTF.

CDR3 region: CASSPETGGVNQPQHF. CDR3 in DNA: TGTGCCAGCAGCCCAGAGACCGGGGGGGTTAATCAGCCCCAGCATTTT. The rearrangement joins TRBV4-2 to TRBJ1-5; D is perhaps TRBD1 (5 bases). Per the germline V gene, CDR1 is LGHNA and CDR2 is YNFKEQ. The V and J ends lost 4 bases and 4 bases respectively, with 17 bases between them. The CDR3 sequence is 16 residues long.

J is TRBJ2-4 and V is TRBV28; TRBD1 or TRBD2 may be the D gene (6 bases each). This CDR3 has 17 amino acids. Trimming stripped 7 bases from V and 3 bases from J, with 22 bases between. Germline lookup yields CDR1 MDHEN and CDR2 SYDVKM. The CDR3 DNA is TGTGCCAGCACTGAGACAGCACCCGGAGGGGGCAAAAACATTCAGTACTTC. This translates into CASTETAPGGGKNIQYF.